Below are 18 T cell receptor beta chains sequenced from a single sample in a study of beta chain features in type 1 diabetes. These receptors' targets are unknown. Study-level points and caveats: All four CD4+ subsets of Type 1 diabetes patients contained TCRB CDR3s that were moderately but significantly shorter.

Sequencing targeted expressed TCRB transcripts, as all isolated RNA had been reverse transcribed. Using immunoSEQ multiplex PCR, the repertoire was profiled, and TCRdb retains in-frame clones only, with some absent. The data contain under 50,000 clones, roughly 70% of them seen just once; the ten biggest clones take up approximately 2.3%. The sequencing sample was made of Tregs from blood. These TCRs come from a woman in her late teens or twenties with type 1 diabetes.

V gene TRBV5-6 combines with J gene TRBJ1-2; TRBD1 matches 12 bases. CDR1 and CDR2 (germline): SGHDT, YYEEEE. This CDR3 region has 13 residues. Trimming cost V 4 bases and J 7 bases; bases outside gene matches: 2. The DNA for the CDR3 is TGTGCCAGCAGCCGGGACAGGGGGCTTGGCTACACCTTC. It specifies CASSRDRGLGYTF.

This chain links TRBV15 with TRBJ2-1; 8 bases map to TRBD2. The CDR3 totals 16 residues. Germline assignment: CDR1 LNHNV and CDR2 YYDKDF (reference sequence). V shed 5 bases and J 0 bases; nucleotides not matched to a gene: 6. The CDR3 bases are TGTGCCACCAGCCCCCTCGGACTAGCCTCCTACAATGAGCAGTTCTTC. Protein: CATSPLGLASYNEQFF.

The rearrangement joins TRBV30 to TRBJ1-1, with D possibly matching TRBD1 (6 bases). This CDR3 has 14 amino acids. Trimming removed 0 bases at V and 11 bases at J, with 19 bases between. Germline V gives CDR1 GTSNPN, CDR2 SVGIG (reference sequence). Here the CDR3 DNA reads TGTGCCTGGAGTGTCGGGGGGGGCGGTCGAAAGGCTTTCTTT. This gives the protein CAWSVGGGGRKAFF.

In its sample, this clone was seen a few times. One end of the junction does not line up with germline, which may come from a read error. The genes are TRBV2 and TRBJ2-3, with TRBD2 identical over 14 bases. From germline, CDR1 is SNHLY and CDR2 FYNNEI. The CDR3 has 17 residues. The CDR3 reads CASREGTSGGFVDTQYF. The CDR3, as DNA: TGTGCCAGCAGGGAAGGGACTAGCGGGGGCTTTGTAGATACGCAGTATTTT.

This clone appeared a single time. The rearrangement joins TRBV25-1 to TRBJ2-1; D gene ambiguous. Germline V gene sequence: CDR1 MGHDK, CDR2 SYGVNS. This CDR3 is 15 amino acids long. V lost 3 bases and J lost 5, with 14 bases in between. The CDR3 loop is CASSEVGVTNNEQFF. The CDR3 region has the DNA TGTGCCAGCAGTGAGGTCGGAGTAACGAACAATGAGCAGTTCTTC. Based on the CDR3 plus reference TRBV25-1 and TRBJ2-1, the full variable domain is EADIYQTPRYLVIGTGKKITLECSQTMGHDKMYWYQQDPGMELHLIHYSYGVNSTEKGDLSSESTVSRIRTEHFPLTLESARPSHTSQYLCASSEVGVTNNEQFFGPGTRLTVL.

CDR3 nucleotides: TGCAGCGTTCGCTTGGAGACTAGCGGGAGGAGGCATGAGCAGTTCTTC. This sequence encodes CSVRLETSGRRHEQFF. The genes are TRBV29-1 and TRBJ2-1, with 13 bases identical to TRBD2. The trim removed 5 bases at V and 8 bases at J, leaving 12 bases unmatched. The CDR3 totals 16 residues. From germline, CDR1 is SQVTM and CDR2 ANQGSEA.

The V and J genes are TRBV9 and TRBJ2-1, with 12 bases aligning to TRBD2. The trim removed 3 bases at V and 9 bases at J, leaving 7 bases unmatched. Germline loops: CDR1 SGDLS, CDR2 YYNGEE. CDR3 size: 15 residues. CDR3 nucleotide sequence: TGTGCCAGCAGCGCGCTAGCGGGAGGGCCTTTTGAGCAGTTCTTC. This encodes CASSALAGGPFEQFF.

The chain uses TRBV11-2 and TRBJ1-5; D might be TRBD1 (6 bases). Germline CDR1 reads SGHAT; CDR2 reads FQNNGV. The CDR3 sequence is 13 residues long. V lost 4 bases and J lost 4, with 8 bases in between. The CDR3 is CASSSRGNQPQHF. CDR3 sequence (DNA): TGTGCCAGCAGCTCAAGGGGGAATCAGCCCCAGCATTTT.

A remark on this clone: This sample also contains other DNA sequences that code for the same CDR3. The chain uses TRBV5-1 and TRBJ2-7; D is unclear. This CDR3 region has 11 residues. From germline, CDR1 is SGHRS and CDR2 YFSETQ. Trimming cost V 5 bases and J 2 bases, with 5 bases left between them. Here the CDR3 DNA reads TGCGCCAGCAGATCAGCCTACGAGCAGTACTTC. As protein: CASRSAYEQYF.

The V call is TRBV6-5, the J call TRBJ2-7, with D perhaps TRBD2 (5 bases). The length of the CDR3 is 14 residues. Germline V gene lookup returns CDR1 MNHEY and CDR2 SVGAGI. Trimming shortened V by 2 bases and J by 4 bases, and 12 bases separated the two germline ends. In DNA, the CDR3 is TGTGCCAGCAGTTACACGGGGAACGGTTACGAGCAGTACTTC. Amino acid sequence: CASSYTGNGYEQYF.

The CDR3 DNA follows: TGTGCCACCAGTGGAGGTCGGGACTCCTACGAGCAGTACTTC. The encoded protein is CATSGGRDSYEQYF. This rearrangement joins TRBV15 to TRBJ2-7, with D perhaps TRBD2 (5 bases). Per the germline V gene, CDR1 is LNHNV and CDR2 is YYDKDF (reference sequence). This CDR3 spans 14 amino acids. Trimming removed 6 bases at V and 0 bases at J, with 12 bases between.

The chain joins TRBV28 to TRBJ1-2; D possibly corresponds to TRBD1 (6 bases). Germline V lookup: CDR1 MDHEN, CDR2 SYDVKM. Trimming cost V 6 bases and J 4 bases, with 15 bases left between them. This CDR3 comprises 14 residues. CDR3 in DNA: TGTGCCAGCAGGCAGACCGGGGGGGCCTATGGCTACACCTTC. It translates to CASRQTGGAYGYTF.

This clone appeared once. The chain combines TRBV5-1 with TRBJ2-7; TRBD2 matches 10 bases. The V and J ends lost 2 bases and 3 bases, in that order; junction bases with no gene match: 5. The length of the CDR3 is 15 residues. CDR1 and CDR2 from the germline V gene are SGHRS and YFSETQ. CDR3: CASSLAGGNIYEQYF. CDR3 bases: TGCGCCAGCAGCTTAGCGGGGGGGAATATCTACGAGCAGTACTTC.

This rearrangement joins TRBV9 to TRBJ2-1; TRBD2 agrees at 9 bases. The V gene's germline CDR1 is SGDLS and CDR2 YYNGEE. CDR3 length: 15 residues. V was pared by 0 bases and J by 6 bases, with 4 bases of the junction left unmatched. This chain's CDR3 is CASSVGLAGSNEQFF. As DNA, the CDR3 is TGTGCCAGCAGCGTAGGTCTAGCGGGAAGCAATGAGCAGTTCTTC.

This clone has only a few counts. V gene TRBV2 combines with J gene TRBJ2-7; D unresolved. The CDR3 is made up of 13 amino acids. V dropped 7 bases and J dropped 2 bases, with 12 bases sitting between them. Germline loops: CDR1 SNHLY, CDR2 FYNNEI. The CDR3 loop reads CASNGVFTYEQYF. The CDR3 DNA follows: TGTGCCAGCAACGGAGTCTTCACCTACGAGCAGTACTTC.

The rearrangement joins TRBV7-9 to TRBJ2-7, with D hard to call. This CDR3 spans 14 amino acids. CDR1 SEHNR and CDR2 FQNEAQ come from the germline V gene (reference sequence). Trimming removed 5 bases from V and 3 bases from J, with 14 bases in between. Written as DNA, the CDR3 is TGTGCCAGCAGCCCAGAGGCGGCCTTCTACGAGCAGTACTTC. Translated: CASSPEAAFYEQYF.

CDR3 DNA: TGCAGCGTGGAAAGGACAGGGATGGGAGGCTACACCTTC. Translating gives CSVERTGMGGYTF. This chain joins TRBV29-1 and TRBJ1-2; 8 bases align to TRBD1. CDR1 and CDR2 from the germline V gene are SQVTM and ANQGSEA. The CDR3 runs 13 residues. After removal of 6 bases from V and 8 bases from J, the junction contained 11 bases not matched to a gene.

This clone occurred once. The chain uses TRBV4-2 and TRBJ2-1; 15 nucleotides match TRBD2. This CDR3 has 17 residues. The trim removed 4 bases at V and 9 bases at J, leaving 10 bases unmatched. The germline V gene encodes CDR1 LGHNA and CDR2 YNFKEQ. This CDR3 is CASSRPGLAGGRGEQFF. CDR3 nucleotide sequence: TGTGCCAGCAGCCGACCGGGACTAGCGGGGGGCCGTGGTGAGCAGTTCTTC.